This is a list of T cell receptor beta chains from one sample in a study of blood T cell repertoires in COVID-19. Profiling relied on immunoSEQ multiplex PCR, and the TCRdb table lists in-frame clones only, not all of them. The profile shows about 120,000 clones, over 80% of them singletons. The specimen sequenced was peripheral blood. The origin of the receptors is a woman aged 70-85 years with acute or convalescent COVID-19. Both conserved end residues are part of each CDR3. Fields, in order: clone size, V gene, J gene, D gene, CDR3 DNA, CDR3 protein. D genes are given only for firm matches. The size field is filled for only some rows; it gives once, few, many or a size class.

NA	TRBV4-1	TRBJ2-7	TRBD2	TGCGCCAGCAGCCAAGTGGCTAGCGGCTACGAGCAGTACTTC	CASSQVASGYEQYF
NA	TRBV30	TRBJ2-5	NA	TGTGCCTGGAGTGTATCCAGAACAGAAGAGACCCAGTACTTC	CAWSVSRTEETQYF
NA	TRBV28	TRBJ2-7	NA	TGTGCCAGCAGTTTTCTTTCCCCCTACGAGCAGTACTTC	CASSFLSPYEQYF
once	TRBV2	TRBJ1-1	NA	TGTGCCAGCAGTGAATCGGGTGGGGCTATGAACACTGAAGCTTTCTTT	CASSESGGAMNTEAFF
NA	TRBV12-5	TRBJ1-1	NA	TGTGCTAGTAGGGAGGCCACTGAAGCTTTCTTT	CASREATEAFF
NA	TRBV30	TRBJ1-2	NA	TGTGCCTGGGGACAGATCTATGGCTACACCTTC	CAWGQIYGYTF
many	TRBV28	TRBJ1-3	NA	TGTGCCAGCAGTATTTTAGGACTTAGCTCTGGAAACACCATATATTTT	CASSILGLSSGNTIYF
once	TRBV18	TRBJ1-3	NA	TGTGCCAGCTCACCGCAGGAGGAGGTTTGGATTTCCGGAAACACCATATATTTT	CASSPQEEVWISGNTIYF
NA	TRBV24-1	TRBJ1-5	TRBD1	TGTGCCACCAGTGGACAGGGGGCTCAGCCCCAGCATTTT	CATSGQGAQPQHF
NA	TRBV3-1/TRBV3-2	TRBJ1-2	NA	TGTGCCAGCAGCCAACGGACTGCCAACTTAGCTGGTGGCTACACCTTC	CASSQRTANLAGGYTF
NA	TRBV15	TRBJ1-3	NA	TGTGCCACCAGCCCCCGGGGAGATGGAAACACCATATATTTT	CATSPRGDGNTIYF
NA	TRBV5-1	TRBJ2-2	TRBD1	TGCGCCAGCAGCGAACCGGGACAGGGAGCGGCCGGGGAGCTGTTTTTT	CASSEPGQGAAGELFF
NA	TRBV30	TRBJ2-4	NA	TGTGCCTGGAGCAGGGAATCACTAGCCAAAAACATTCAGTACTTC	CAWSRESLAKNIQYF
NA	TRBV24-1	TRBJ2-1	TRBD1	TGTGCCACCAGTGATTTCCCCGGGACAGGGACCAACAATGAGCAGTTCTTC	CATSDFPGTGTNNEQFF
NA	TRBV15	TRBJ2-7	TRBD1	TGTGCCACCAGCAGAGCGGGACAGCTCTACGAGCAGTACTTC	CATSRAGQLYEQYF
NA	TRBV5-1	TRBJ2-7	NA	TGCGCCAGCAGCTTGGTTAGCACCTCCTACGAGCAGTACTTC	CASSLVSTSYEQYF
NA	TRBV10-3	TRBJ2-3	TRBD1	TGTGCCATCAGCGATGGACAGGGGGCCGCAGATACGCAGTATTTT	CAISDGQGAADTQYF
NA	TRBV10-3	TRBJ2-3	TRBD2	TGTGCCATCAGTTGGGGGGGTTTCACAGATACGCAGTATTTT	CAISWGGFTDTQYF
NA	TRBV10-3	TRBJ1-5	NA	TGTGCCATCAGCGCCCCCGGGGGGACCCAGCATTTT	CAISAPGGTQHF
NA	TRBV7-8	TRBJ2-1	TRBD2	TGTGCCAGCAGCTTGGGGCTAGCGGACTACAATGAGCAGTTCTTC	CASSLGLADYNEQFF
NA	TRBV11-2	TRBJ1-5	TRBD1	TGTGCCAGCAGCTTAGGAAACAGGGGGTACAATCAGCCCCAGCATTTT	CASSLGNRGYNQPQHF
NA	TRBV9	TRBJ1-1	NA	TGTGCCAGCAGCGCCGACGGACAGATGAACACTGAAGCTTTCTTT	CASSADGQMNTEAFF
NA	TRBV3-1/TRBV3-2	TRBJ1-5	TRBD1	TGTGCCAGCAGCCAAGGGACAGGGGATCAGCCCCAGCATTTT	CASSQGTGDQPQHF
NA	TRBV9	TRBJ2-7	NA	TGTGCCAGCAGCGTAGCCAGCGGAGGTCCAGTCGAGCAGTACTTC	CASSVASGGPVEQYF
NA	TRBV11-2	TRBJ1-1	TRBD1	TGTGCCAGCAGCTCATGGACAGGGGTCGCTGAAGCTTTCTTT	CASSSWTGVAEAFF
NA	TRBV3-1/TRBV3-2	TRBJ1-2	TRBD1	TGTGCCAGCAGCCAAAGACTTACCAGGACAGGGGAGGGCTACACCTTC	CASSQRLTRTGEGYTF
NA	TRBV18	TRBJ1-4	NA	TGTGCCAGCTCACCCCCGGGAGAGGAAAAACTGTTTTTT	CASSPPGEEKLFF
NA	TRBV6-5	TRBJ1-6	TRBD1	TGTGCCAGCAGGAAGGGGGCAAATTATAATTCACCCCTCCACTTT	CASRKGANYNSPLHF
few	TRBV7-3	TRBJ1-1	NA	TGTGCCAGCAGCTTAGAGGGCGCGAACACTGAAGCTTTCTTT	CASSLEGANTEAFF
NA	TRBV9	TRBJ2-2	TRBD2	TGTGCCAGCAGCGCCTTTGGCCGATCGGGGGGGCATATCACCGGGGAGCTGTTTTTT	CASSAFGRSGGHITGELFF
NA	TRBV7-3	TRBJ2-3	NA	TGTGCCAGCAGCTTATCCCAGGCAGGGACGCAGTATTTT	CASSLSQAGTQYF
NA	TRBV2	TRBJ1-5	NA	TGTGCCAGCAGTGAAACGACTTGGGGCAATCAGCCCCAGCATTTT	CASSETTWGNQPQHF
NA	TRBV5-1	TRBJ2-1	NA	TGCGCCAGCAGCCTGGGACTCTCTCGGCTCCACAATGAGCAGTTCTTC	CASSLGLSRLHNEQFF
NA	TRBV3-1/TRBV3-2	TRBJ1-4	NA	TGTGCCAGCAGCTTCGGCGGTCCGATGTTGCTGTTTTTT	CASSFGGPMLLFF
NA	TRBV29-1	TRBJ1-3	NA	TGCAGCGTTGAAGATCCCCACTCTGGAAACACCATATATTTT	CSVEDPHSGNTIYF
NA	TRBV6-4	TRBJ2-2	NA	TGTGCCAGCAGACCCGGCGGCTCGACCGGGGAGCTGTTTTTT	CASRPGGSTGELFF
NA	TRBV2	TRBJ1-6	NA	TGTGCCAGCAGTGATTGGAGCTCCTATAATTCACCCCTCCACTTT	CASSDWSSYNSPLHF
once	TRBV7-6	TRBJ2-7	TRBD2	TGTGCCAGCAGCTTACCTTTGGGACTAGCGGATACCTACGAGCAGTACTTC	CASSLPLGLADTYEQYF
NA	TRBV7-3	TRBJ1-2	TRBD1	TGTGCCAGCAGCCTCACCCCGACAGGGGTTGGCTACACCTTC	CASSLTPTGVGYTF
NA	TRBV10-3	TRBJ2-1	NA	TGTGCCATCAGTACTGGGACTGGCTCCTACAATGAGCAGTTCTTC	CAISTGTGSYNEQFF
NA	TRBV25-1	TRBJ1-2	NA	TGTGCCAGCAGTGACAGGGGAACCTATGGCTACACCTTC	CASSDRGTYGYTF
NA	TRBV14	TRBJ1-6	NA	TGTGCCAGCAGCCCGACAGAGAATAATTCACCCCTCCACTTT	CASSPTENNSPLHF
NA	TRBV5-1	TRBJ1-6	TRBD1	TGCGCCAGCAGCCGAAACACAGGGGGAAATTCACCCCTCCACTTT	CASSRNTGGNSPLHF
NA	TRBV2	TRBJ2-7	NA	TGTGCCAGCAGTGAACTCACAGGATGGGGCTACGAGCAGTACTTC	CASSELTGWGYEQYF
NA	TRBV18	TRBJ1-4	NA	TGTGCCAGCTCACCTCAGGGAACCGATGAAAAACTGTTTTTT	CASSPQGTDEKLFF
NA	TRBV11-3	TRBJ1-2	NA	TGTGCCAGCAGCTACGTATCAGGGGCGAGCTATGGCTACACCTTC	CASSYVSGASYGYTF
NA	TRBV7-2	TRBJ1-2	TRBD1	TGTGCCAGCAGCCTCGACAGGGGTTCCCTAGGTGGCTACACCTTC	CASSLDRGSLGGYTF
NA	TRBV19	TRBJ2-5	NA	TGTGCCAGTAGTAGAAGGGGGGGAGAGACCCAGTACTTC	CASSRRGGETQYF
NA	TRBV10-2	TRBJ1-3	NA	TGCGCCAGCACGGAGGCCGGAGGCACCATATATTTT	CASTEAGGTIYF
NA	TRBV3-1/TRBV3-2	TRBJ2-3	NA	TGTGCCAGCAGCCAAAACAGTGGCACAGATACGCAGTATTTT	CASSQNSGTDTQYF
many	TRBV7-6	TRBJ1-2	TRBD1	TGTGCCAGCAGCTTAGAGTCGGCAGGGGGCGATGGCTACACCTTC	CASSLESAGGDGYTF
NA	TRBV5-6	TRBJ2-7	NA	TGTGCCAGCAGCTTGGTTTCGTCGCGCCGCGAGCAGTACTTC	CASSLVSSRREQYF
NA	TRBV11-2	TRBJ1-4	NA	TGTGCCAGCAGCGAAAGGGGCGAAAAACTGTTTTTT	CASSERGEKLFF
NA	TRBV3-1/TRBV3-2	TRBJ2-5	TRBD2	TGTGCCAGCAGCCAAGCGAGGGGACTAGTTACAGAGACCCAGTACTTC	CASSQARGLVTETQYF
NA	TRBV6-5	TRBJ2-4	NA	TGTGCCAGCACCTTCTCCCTAGCCAAAAACATTCAGTACTTC	CASTFSLAKNIQYF
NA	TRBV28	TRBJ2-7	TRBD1	TGTGCCAGCAGGCCTGAAGGGGGCGCCTCCTACGAGCAGTACTTC	CASRPEGGASYEQYF
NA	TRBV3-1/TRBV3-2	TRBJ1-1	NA	TGTGCCAGCAGCCTAGTAGGAGGGAACACTGAAGCTTTCTTT	CASSLVGGNTEAFF
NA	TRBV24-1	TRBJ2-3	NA	TGTGCCACCAGTGACCCCAATGACAGGTTTTCACTTACGCAGTATTTT	CATSDPNDRFSLTQYF
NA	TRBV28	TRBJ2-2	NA	TGTGCCAGCAGTTACGACACAGGGTTAGGCGGGGAGCTGTTTTTT	CASSYDTGLGGELFF